These 10 T cell receptor beta chains came from one sample sequenced in a study of T cells after yellow fever vaccination. In TCRdb, the 5' RACE reads were re-called with MiXCR into one record per CDR3 protein. The sample lists around 360,000 distinct CDR3 sequences; roughly 11% were seen once. Specimen: PBMCs, collected on the day of the first yellow fever vaccination. These receptors all stem from a man younger than 35 who received the YFV17D yellow fever vaccine.

In its sample, this clonotype was seen a few times. The genes are TRBV7-9 and TRBJ2-1, with 9 nucleotides matching TRBD2. Germline assignment: CDR1 SEHNR and CDR2 FQNEAQ (reference sequence). The CDR3 totals 15 residues. Trimming at V came to 0 bases and at J to 7 bases, leaving 4 bases not matched to a gene. CDR3 in DNA: TGTGCCAGCAGCTTAGCCAGCGGGGGGAAAAATGAGCAGTTCTTC. This codes for CASSLASGGKNEQFF.

This chain links TRBV28 with TRBJ1-5; D ambiguous. CDR1 is MDHEN, CDR2 SYDVKM, per germline. There are 15 residues in the CDR3. The V end lost 6 bases, the J end lost 5 bases, and 17 bases lay between the germline ends. CDR3 in amino acids: CASRGWEPGYQPQHF. The CDR3 DNA follows: TGTGCCAGCAGGGGGTGGGAGCCGGGGTATCAGCCCCAGCATTTT.

This clonotype was picked up a small number of times. The CDR3 loop is CASSPAGGRQETQYF. The CDR3 nucleotides are TGTGCCAGCAGCCCCGCGGGGGGGCGGCAAGAGACCCAGTACTTC. This chain connects TRBV5-4 to TRBJ2-5; 9 bases are a match to TRBD2. The germline V gene has CDR1 SGHNT and CDR2 YYREEE (reference sequence). The CDR3 extends over 15 amino acids. V lost 4 bases to trimming and J lost 2 bases; unmatched junction nucleotides: 6.

The V and J genes are TRBV7-2 and TRBJ1-1, with 7 bases matching TRBD1. The CDR3 totals 14 residues. The germline gives CDR1 SGHTA, CDR2 FQGNSA. V lost 5 bases and J lost 4; bases outside the gene matches: 7. The CDR3 coding sequence is TGTGCCAGCAGCAAACAGGGGTGGGGCACTGAAGCTTTCTTT. Translation gives CASSKQGWGTEAFF.

This sequence joins TRBV12-3 or TRBV12-4 and TRBJ1-5; D is unresolved. V lost 4 bases, J lost 5 bases, and 9 bases lay in between. This CDR3 region has 13 residues. CDR3 region: CASSWRRDQPQHF. The CDR3 region has the DNA TGTGCCAGCAGTTGGAGGAGGGATCAGCCCCAGCATTTT.

Only a few counts were recorded for this clonotype. V is TRBV15 and J is TRBJ2-7; 9 bases agree with TRBD2. The CDR3 is 14 amino acids. Germline CDR1 LNHNV, CDR2 YYDKDF (reference sequence). V lost 5 bases and J lost 4; bases outside the gene matches: 6. CDR3 amino acids: CATSGGLALYEQYF. The CDR3 bases are TGTGCCACCAGCGGGGGACTAGCACTATACGAGCAGTACTTC.

This clonotype was observed a few times. This rearrangement joins TRBV18 to TRBJ1-2; no reliable D call. CDR3 length equals 12 residues. The V gene's germline CDR1 is KGHSH and CDR2 LQKENI. V shed 2 bases and J shed 8 bases, with 9 bases lying between them. The CDR3 region is CASSPGVGGYTF. For the CDR3, the DNA is TGTGCCAGCTCACCAGGAGTCGGGGGCTACACCTTC.

This clonotype was counted many times. The CDR3 is CASSLGISGNTIYF. In DNA, the CDR3 is TGTGCCAGCAGTTTGGGCATCTCTGGAAACACCATATATTTT. This sequence joins TRBV12-3 or TRBV12-4 and TRBJ1-3; the D is unclear. CDR3 length: 14 residues. Trimming cost V 3 bases and J 0 bases, with 6 bases left between them.

This clonotype was observed a few times. The chain couples TRBV14 to TRBJ2-6; D ambiguous. The CDR3 runs 19 residues. V lost 3 bases, J lost 0 bases, and 18 bases lay in between. CDR1 and CDR2 (germline): SGHDN, FVKESK. The CDR3, as DNA: TGTGCCAGCAGCCACTCGATCCTCACGGCCGACTCTGGGGCCAACGTCCTGACTTTC. Translated, it gives CASSHSILTADSGANVLTF.

The gene calls are TRBV18 and TRBJ2-1; D unresolved. Germline values: CDR1 KGHSH, CDR2 LQKENI. The CDR3 totals 15 residues. V was pared by 3 bases and J by 2 bases, with 11 bases between. CDR3 amino acids: CASSPAAGTYNEQFF. The CDR3 nucleotides read TGTGCCAGCTCACCGGCGGCAGGCACCTACAATGAGCAGTTCTTC.